Described below is a single TCR beta chain sequence and its context. How the authors handled the data: Amplification with reference gene primers provided the estimates of nucleated cell counts. Repertoires were generated with immunoSEQ multiplex PCR, while TCRdb's copy carries only in-frame clones and drops some. That table supplies the V and J calls and clone size; D and trimming were determined from the DNA. The sample lists over 80,000 clones, 75% to 90% occurring once. This sample is drawn from a study of blood T cell repertoires in COVID-19. The clonotype originates from a man aged 80 or over with active or convalescent COVID-19. Sequenced input: peripheral blood.

The CDR3 DNA sequence: TGTGCCAGCAGTTTGCTCTTCGGGACAACTACGAACACTGAAGCTTTCTTT. Protein product: CASSLLFGTTTNTEAFF. The chain combines TRBV28 with TRBJ1-1; TRBD1 is a possible D gene (6 bases). V was pared by 3 bases and J by 1 base, with 18 bases between. The CDR3 covers 17 residues. Germline CDR1 MDHEN, CDR2 SYDVKM.